Each of the 18 T cell receptor beta chains below was sequenced from the same sample in a study of vaccination effects on CD4 cells after COVID-19. After expansion with viral peptide pools in the ViraFEST assay, antigen-specific CD4+ T cells were sequenced. Scientists isolated CD4+ T cells after an approximately 10-day culture period ended. In the vaccine recipients, nucleocapsid antibodies were negative and there was no prior SARS-CoV-2 infection. These receptors' antigens are unknown. Sequencing used immunoSEQ multiplex PCR; TCRdb keeps in-frame clones, though not all of them. The data hold 30,000 to 45,000 clones, with about two thirds observed a single time. This sample comprised CD4+ T cells from PBMCs cultured with SARS-CoV-2 spike peptides, obtained before COVID-19 vaccination. The receptor set was obtained from a human donor who received a COVID-19 vaccine.

V and J are TRBV7-9 and TRBJ1-1; D possibly corresponds to TRBD1 (5 bases). CDR1 is SEHNR, CDR2 FQNEAQ, per germline (reference sequence). V gave up 6 bases and J gave up 1 base, with 15 bases separating them. CDR3 length: 15 residues. CDR3 residues: CASRPTGRWNTEAFF. The CDR3 nucleotides are TGTGCCAGCAGGCCAACGGGACGTTGGAACACTGAAGCTTTCTTT. Full variable domain (remainder filled in from reference TRBV7-9 and TRBJ1-1): DTGVSQNPRHKITKRGQNVTFRCDPISEHNRLYWYRQTLGQGPEFLTYFQNEAQLEKSRLLSDRFSAERPKGSFSTLEIQRTEQGDSAMYLCASRPTGRWNTEAFFGQGTRLTVV.

This clone was recorded a few times. V is TRBV19 and J is TRBJ1-5; possibly TRBD1 for D (5 bases). This CDR3 comprises 16 residues. The germline V gene encodes CDR1 LNHDA and CDR2 SQIVND (reference sequence). V was cut by 1 base and J by 3 bases, with 13 bases left in between. CDR3 bases: TGTGCCAGTAGTATAGGGTGGCAGGGATACAATCAGCCCCAGCATTTT. Its protein is CASSIGWQGYNQPQHF.

This clone has only a few counts. This rearrangement joins TRBV7-3 to TRBJ1-5, with D perhaps TRBD1 (5 bases). Germline assignment: CDR1 SGHTA and CDR2 FQGTGA. This CDR3 has 15 amino acids. With 3 bases removed from V and 1 base from J, the gap between germline ends came to 10 bases. The CDR3 bases are TGTGCCAGCAGCTTCCGGGACGTCAGCAATCAGCCCCAGCATTTT. Protein: CASSFRDVSNQPQHF.

This clone appeared a few times. The chain couples TRBV5-1 to TRBJ2-1; maybe TRBD2 (6 bases). Germline loops: CDR1 SGHRS, CDR2 YFSETQ. The V gene lost 5 bases and the J gene lost 6 bases, with 9 bases spanning the gap. The CDR3 has 12 residues. The CDR3 DNA sequence: TGCGCCAGCAGTGATAGCGGCAATGAGCAGTTCTTC. It encodes CASSDSGNEQFF.

This clone was seen a few times. This chain links TRBV10-2 with TRBJ2-1, with TRBD2 identical over 8 bases. Germline V gene lookup returns CDR1 WSHSY and CDR2 SAAADI. The CDR3 has 14 residues. V shed 4 bases and J 6 bases; nucleotides not matched to a gene: 5. CDR3 in amino acids: CASSGTSWVNEQFF. The CDR3 DNA follows: TGCGCCAGCAGTGGGACTAGCTGGGTCAATGAGCAGTTCTTC.

CDR3 coding DNA: TGTGCCACCTCCGATAGTACTAACTATGGCTACACCTTC. It is translated as CATSDSTNYGYTF. This chain connects TRBV18 to TRBJ1-2, with no clear D. The length of the CDR3 is 13 residues. V lost 10 bases to trimming and J lost 0 bases, with 12 bases between them. From germline, CDR1 is KGHSH and CDR2 LQKENI. Looking up the rest from reference TRBV18 and TRBJ1-2 gives the full variable domain: NAGVMQNPRHLVRRRGQEARLRCSPMKGHSHVYWYRQLPEEGLKFMVYLQKENIIDESGMPKERFSAEFPKEGPSILRIQQVVRGDSAAYFCATSDSTNYGYTFGSGTRLTVV.

This clone was seen a few times. V usage is TRBV30 and J usage is TRBJ2-2, with D perhaps TRBD1 (6 bases). CDR1 and CDR2 from the germline V gene are GTSNPN and SVGIG (reference sequence). The CDR3 runs to 10 residues. The ends were cut back, 8 bases at V and 8 bases at J, with 9 bases in the middle. The DNA for the CDR3 is TGTGCCGCAGGGGAAGGGGAGCTGTTTTTT. This encodes CAAGEGELFF. Looking up the rest from reference TRBV30 and TRBJ2-2 gives the full variable domain: SQTIHQWPATLVQPVGSPLSLECTVEGTSNPNLYWYRQAAGRGLQLLFYSVGIGQISSEVPQNLSASRPQDRQFILSSKKLLLSDSGFYLCAAGEGELFFGEGSRLTVL.

This sequence joins TRBV4-3 and TRBJ2-2; no clear D gene. V was cut by 1 base and J by 7 bases, with 4 bases left in between. The CDR3 covers 12 residues. Germline-derived CDR1 and CDR2 are LGHNA and YSLEER. CDR3 nucleotide sequence: TGCGCCAGCAGCCAAGCGGGCGGGGAGCTGTTTTTT. Translated, it gives CASSQAGGELFF.

The rearrangement joins TRBV4-2 to TRBJ1-5; 8 nucleotides line up with TRBD1. CDR3 size: 16 residues. With V trimmed by 1 base and J by 5 bases, 7 bases remained unmatched. Germline CDR1 and CDR2: LGHNA and YNFKEQ. The CDR3 DNA is TGTGCCAGCAGCCAAGTTCACAGGGGGAGACATCAGCCCCAGCATTTT. Translation gives CASSQVHRGRHQPQHF.

This clone was recorded only once. The chain employs TRBV7-2 and TRBJ2-7, with 9 positions matching TRBD2. Trimming took 1 base from V and 7 from J; bases not matched to a gene: 8. The CDR3 is made up of 15 amino acids. From germline, CDR1 is SGHTA and CDR2 FQGNSA. CDR3 in DNA: TGTGCCAGCAGCTTAGGGGTAGCGGGGGCGGGGGAGCAGTACTTC. Encoded protein: CASSLGVAGAGEQYF. The complete variable domain, with remaining parts taken from reference TRBV7-2 and TRBJ2-7, reads GAGVSQSPSNKVTEKGKDVELRCDPISGHTALYWYRQSLGQGLEFLIYFQGNSAPDKSGLPSDRFSAERTGGSVSTLTIQRTQQEDSAVYLCASSLGVAGAGEQYFGPGTRLTVT.

This chain links TRBV6-5 with TRBJ1-1; no firm D call. The germline V gene has CDR1 MNHEY and CDR2 SVGAGI. The CDR3 spans 14 residues. V lost 6 bases to trimming and J lost 1 base, with 12 bases between them. CDR3: CASRERAGNTEAFF. Written as DNA, the CDR3 is TGTGCCAGCAGAGAGCGTGCTGGGAACACTGAAGCTTTCTTT.

The rearrangement uses TRBV5-1 and TRBJ2-3; D gene ambiguous. Germline V CDR1 and CDR2: SGHRS, YFSETQ. V lost 0 bases to trimming and J lost 6 bases, with 11 bases between them. This CDR3 contains 14 residues. The CDR3 reads CASSLGANVDTQYF. CDR3 sequence (DNA): TGCGCCAGCAGCTTGGGGGCTAATGTTGATACGCAGTATTTT.

The genes are TRBV18 and TRBJ2-3; TRBD1 aligns across 7 bases. The V gene end was trimmed by 2 bases and the J gene end by 6 bases; junction bases not matched to a gene: 8. Germline V gene sequence: CDR1 KGHSH, CDR2 LQKENI. There are 15 residues in the CDR3. CDR3 protein: CASSPRQGVSDTQYF. For the CDR3, the DNA is TGTGCCAGCTCACCAAGGCAGGGGGTTTCCGATACGCAGTATTTT.

The V and J genes are TRBV18 and TRBJ2-1; D call uncertain. Germline values: CDR1 KGHSH, CDR2 LQKENI. The V gene lost 3 bases and the J gene lost 8 bases, with 5 bases spanning the gap. This CDR3 is 11 amino acids long. CDR3 sequence (DNA): TGTGCCAGCTCACCCGGCGATGAGCAGTTCTTC. Its protein is CASSPGDEQFF.

Many counts were recorded for this clone. The genes are TRBV5-1 and TRBJ2-3, with a weak D call TRBD1 (6 bases). V lost 5 bases and J 2 bases, leaving 9 bases between the germline ends. The CDR3 is made up of 13 amino acids. Germline lookup yields CDR1 SGHRS and CDR2 YFSETQ. DNA of the CDR3: TGCGCCAGCAGTTACAGGGTCACAGATACGCAGTATTTT. This translates into CASSYRVTDTQYF.

The count of this clone is one. The gene calls are TRBV29-1 and TRBJ2-5; the D gene is possibly TRBD2 (6 bases). The CDR3 sequence is 12 residues long. CDR1 and CDR2 (germline): SQVTM, ANQGSEA. V was shortened by 2 bases and J by 5 bases, with 9 bases between the two germline ends. The DNA for the CDR3 is TGCAGCGTTGAAACGGGGAGGGAGACCCAGTACTTC. Residues: CSVETGRETQYF.

This clone was seen a few times. V is TRBV7-2 and J is TRBJ1-1; D is possibly TRBD1 (5 bases). This CDR3 contains 14 residues. Germline V gene lookup returns CDR1 SGHTA and CDR2 FQGNSA. The V end was cut by 3 bases, the J end by 3 bases, with 11 bases between. This chain's CDR3 is CASSFIRVDTEAFF. The CDR3 nucleotides read TGTGCCAGCAGCTTTATCAGGGTGGACACTGAAGCTTTCTTT.

The V call is TRBV7-2, the J call TRBJ1-5; D uncertain. Trimming cost V 1 base and J 0 bases, with 4 bases left between them. The CDR3 runs 14 residues. The germline CDR1 and CDR2 sequences are SGHTA and FQGNSA. The CDR3 loop is CASSLGASNQPQHF. In DNA form, the CDR3 reads TGTGCCAGCAGCTTAGGCGCTAGCAATCAGCCCCAGCATTTT.